This T cell receptor beta chain is from a study of tumor-infiltrating lymphocytes in primary liver carcinoma (dated by TCRdb to about 2017). Looking at the study overall: Between late 2015 and March 2016, 4 to 6 patients in China with histopathologically diagnosed primary liver carcinoma had surgical resection. TCRbeta repertoire sequencing, expression microarrays and whole-exome sequencing were combined in the study across five regions of each liver tumor, with adjacent normal tissue and blood also included. Each sample produced about 3.65 to 7.13 million productive TCRbeta reads, and read depth showed no significant difference between tissue types. Of the five patients (three men and two women, aged 30 to 69 years), four had hepatocellular carcinoma and one had combined HCC and intrahepatic cholangiocarcinoma. TCRbeta repertoire sequencing covered about 35 specimens from 5 patients: about 25 tumor regions, 5 adjacent noncancerous liver tissues and 5 peripheral blood samples. The five patients had tumors staged T1-T3 N0M0, with maximum diameters ranging from about 4.2 to 11 cm. High reproducibility was observed for the technical replicate repertoires, with mean shared-clone rates around 0.9 and correlation coefficients above 0.95.

A few counts support this clonotype. Its antigen has not been determined. The input lacks base qualities; no much larger clone sits a single base away. TRIzol reagent was used to extract blood RNA from unsorted whole blood, while the DNeasy Blood & Tissue kit provided the germline DNA. Chronic HBV infection was present in the patients, and the patients were treatment-naive at sampling. About 4 milliliters of peripheral blood were collected into K2EDTA tubes before surgery. TCRbeta-specific cDNA was reverse-transcribed from 500 ng total RNA using a constant-region primer and ProtoScript II reverse transcriptase. TCRbeta libraries were built with three nested multiplex PCR rounds, a slightly modified ARM-PCR procedure. Each of the first two PCR rounds ran for approximately 10 cycles using multiplex TRBV1-TRBV30 forward primers together with a Cbeta reverse primer. Sample barcodes and Illumina adapters were added in a final 25-cycle PCR with Deep VentR polymerase. Before sequencing, amplicons between 200 and 500 bp were purified from gel using a QIAquick gel extraction kit. The TCRbeta amplicons were sequenced with 250-bp paired-end reads on an Illumina HiSeq 2500. The study's own analysis went as follows. Reads were quality-trimmed with Trimmomatic v0.33, and paired reads were merged with FLASH v1.2.11 to recover full CDR3 sequences. V, D and J germline segments were assigned to the rearranged TCRbeta sequences using MiGEC v1.2.1b. Clonotype statistics, along with Shannon-Wiener diversity indices, were calculated using VDJtools v1.0.0. Except for diversity analysis, only each sample's 250 most abundant clonotypes were used in subsequent analyses to reduce sampling bias. The raw public data were reprocessed by TCRdb itself: fastp quality trimming at Q25, MiXCR clonotype calling, in-frame beta chains only. When rows share a CDR3 protein, they turn into one entry using the most common DNA and genes. These V and J calls originate from TCRdb's pipeline instead of the authors' own analysis. The sample has about 300,000 distinct CDR3 sequences on record, about 60% of them singletons. The ten biggest clones cover about 8.4% of the sample.

CDR1 is given as SGHNT and CDR2 as YYREEE, both from the germline V gene (reference sequence). V has 3 bases trimmed and J has 0 bases trimmed; junction bases matching no gene number 2. Its CDR3 holds 16 amino acids, cysteine through phenylalanine. Only the CDR3 DNA is retained, 48 bases long and in frame from the first base. Broader findings and caveats from the paper: Only four or five patients were included in the study, and the authors note that the findings should be validated in a larger study. Because only the TCR beta chain was sequenced and unpaired alpha chains were not captured, true repertoire diversity is likely underestimated. Repertoire overlap was higher between tumor regions (mean around 36%) than tumor-adjacent (around 17%) or tumor-blood (roughly 14%) pairs, consistent with antigen-driven expansion. The top 250 clones made up a significantly larger repertoire fraction in tumors than in blood (p = 0.039). Comparison of CD4+ and CD8+ T cell repertoires was precluded by the use of bulk unsorted samples.

Sequencing was performed on peripheral blood. The receptor's source is a man aged 40-50 years with primary liver carcinoma and hepatitis B virus infection. The receptor chain draws on TRBV5-4 and TRBJ2-1, and TRBD2 matches 11 of the central bases. The CDR3 has the sequence CASSSGLAGSYNEQFF. The nucleotides read TGTGCCAGCAGCTCTGGACTAGCGGGCTCCTACAATGAGCAGTTCTTC. Outside the CDR3, residues come from the reference TRBV5-4 and TRBJ2-1 proteins, so the full variable domain is: ETGVTQSPTHLIKTRGQQVTLRCSSQSGHNTVSWYQQALGQGPQFIFQYYREEENGRGNFPPRFSGLQFPNYSSELNVNALELDDSALYLCASSSGLAGSYNEQFFGPGTRLTVL.